Below, 9 T cell receptor beta chains from the same sample are listed, as sequenced in a study of T cells in Graves' hyperthyroidism and ophthalmopathy (dated by TCRdb to between 2018 and 2021). The library was made by multiplex PCR. The instrument given in TCRdb is Illumina HiSeq 2000. TCR beta CDR3 regions were amplified from RNA transcripts. The TCR CDR3 was subjected to a first round of RT-PCR using the HTBI primer set and the Qiagen OneStep RT-PCR kit. In TCRdb, the public reads were trimmed at Q25 with fastp and aligned with MiXCR, with productive beta chains retained. Records with the same CDR3 protein are collapsed into one entry carrying the most frequent genes and DNA. The table for this sample lists about 360,000 distinct CDR3 sequences; approximately 13% of them were counted only once. The ten largest clones capture about 20% of the sample. The sample comprised blood. The receptors were gathered from a man younger than 40 with Graves' hyperthyroidism that later progressed to Graves' ophthalmopathy.

This clonotype was detected many times. The CDR3 loop is CSARDSMRTDTQYF. As DNA, the CDR3 is TGCAGTGCTAGAGATTCTATGAGGACAGATACGCAGTATTTT. The V gene is TRBV20-1, the J gene TRBJ2-3; D not certain. V dropped 0 bases and J dropped 3 bases, with 10 bases sitting between them. This CDR3 region has 14 residues. In germline, CDR1 is DFQATT, CDR2 SNEGSKA (reference sequence).

This clonotype was seen repeatedly, ten times or more. The CDR3 DNA reads as TGTGCCAGCAGCCAAGGCACAGGGGACTACGAGCAGTACTTC. Its translation: CASSQGTGDYEQYF. The rearrangement joins TRBV4-2 to TRBJ2-7; 7 bases agree with TRBD1. The CDR3 sequence is 14 residues long. Losses at the gene ends were 1 base for V and 3 bases for J; bases not matched to a gene: 3. Looked up from germline, CDR1 is LGHNA and CDR2 is YNFKEQ.

In this sample, this clonotype turned up a few times. The V call is TRBV29-1, the J call TRBJ2-5, with D tentatively TRBD1 or TRBD2 (7 bases each). This CDR3 comprises 12 residues. Germline loops: CDR1 SQVTM, CDR2 ANQGSEA. V gave up 7 bases and J gave up 5 bases, with 14 bases separating them. In DNA, the CDR3 is TGCAGCGGCGACAGGGAGGGCGAGACCCAGTACTTC. Its translation: CSGDREGETQYF.

This clonotype was seen at least ten times. V is TRBV11-2 and J is TRBJ1-1; D is uncertain. V was shortened by 3 bases and J by 0 bases, with 8 bases between the two germline ends. The germline V gene has CDR1 SGHAT and CDR2 FQNNGV. The length of the CDR3 is 14 residues. CDR3 in DNA: TGTGCCAGCAGCTTTGCAACGATGAACACTGAAGCTTTCTTT. Translated, it gives CASSFATMNTEAFF.

This clonotype was picked up a small number of times. A read error may produce the germline difference seen at one junction end. V and J are TRBV20-1 and TRBJ2-5; 9 bases agree with TRBD2. This CDR3 is built from 16 residues. In germline, CDR1 is DFQATT, CDR2 SNEGSKA (reference sequence). The CDR3 region has the DNA TGCGGTGCTATCCTAGCGGGACTGGTCAACCAAGAGACCCAGTACTTC. It is translated as CGAILAGLVNQETQYF.

In its sample, this clonotype was seen a few times. This sequence joins TRBV3-1 and TRBJ2-1; 10 nucleotides align to TRBD1. J was trimmed by 7 bases and V by 2 bases; bases with no gene match: 8. This CDR3 has 16 amino acids. CDR1 LGHDT and CDR2 YNNKEL come from the germline V gene (reference sequence). In DNA form, the CDR3 reads TGTGCCAGCAGCCAATCCTGGACAGGGGGGAGAAATGAGCAGTTCTTC. Its translation: CASSQSWTGGRNEQFF.

Many counts were recorded for this clonotype. V and J are TRBV30 and TRBJ1-2; perhaps TRBD1 as D (5 bases). The CDR3 length is 14 residues. Germline CDR1 reads GTSNPN; CDR2 reads SVGIG (reference sequence). The ends were cut back, 2 bases at V and 8 bases at J, with 18 bases in the middle. The CDR3 coding sequence is TGTGCCTGGAGTCAAGACAGACCCCAGAGGGGCTACACCTTC. Translation: CAWSQDRPQRGYTF.

This clonotype was seen repeatedly, ten times or more. V usage is TRBV20-1 and J usage is TRBJ2-7; D gene uncertain. The V end was cut by 5 bases, the J end by 3 bases, with 11 bases between. Germline V gene sequence: CDR1 DFQATT, CDR2 SNEGSKA (reference sequence). The CDR3 totals 12 residues. The CDR3 DNA reads TGCAGTGCTCCCCGGATCGGCTACGAGCAGTACTTC. Translation gives CSAPRIGYEQYF.

The chain has TRBV5-1 and TRBJ1-1, with D tentatively TRBD1 (5 bases). Germline assignment: CDR1 SGHRS and CDR2 YFSETQ. This CDR3 region has 15 residues. Trimming stripped 0 bases from V and 4 bases from J, with 13 bases between. CDR3 in amino acids: CASSLGSGRVTEAFF. The CDR3 nucleotides are TGCGCCAGCAGCTTGGGCTCAGGGAGGGTCACTGAAGCTTTCTTT.